This entry is about one T cell receptor (beta chain). Its antigen remains unknown. In germline, CDR1 is MDHEN, CDR2 SYDVKM. The CDR3 has 14 residues. V lost 6 bases and J 3 bases, leaving 14 bases between the germline ends. The data belong to a study of vaccination and CD4 T cells after COVID-19. Noted treatment: roughly 10-day PBMC culture with coronavirus spike peptide pools or control peptides (ViraFEST assay). Cultured CD4+ T cell DNA was sequenced using the Oncomine TCR Beta short-read assay. TCRdb fed the PCR reads into MiXCR, producing one record per CDR3 protein. The sample has approximately 15,000 distinct CDR3 sequences; roughly 70% are singletons.

Sequencing was carried out using CD4+ T cells from blood, cultured in vitro. The chain recombines TRBV28 with TRBJ1-1, with a weak D call TRBD1 (5 bases). The TCR was taken from a human donor who had recovered from COVID-19. The CDR3 DNA reads as TGTGCCAGCAGCTCCTTGGGGGGTTACACTGAAGCTTTCTTT. This codes for CASSSLGGYTEAFF.